This TCR beta chain was found in a study of T cell responses to AZD1222 COVID-19 vaccine. Remarks on this clone: The antigen remains unidentified.

Germline V gene data show CDR1 as DFQATT and CDR2 as SNEGSKA (reference sequence). V was clipped by 3 bases and J by 7 bases, with 19 bases between them. The CDR3 extends over 14 amino acids. General study findings and limits: Regions 160-218 and 743-854 held dominance among vaccine-associated CD4 TCRs, which spanned spike. In all cases, repertoires were sampled only after the peak T cell response. Clonal diversity was possibly underestimated; the donors were predominantly white British and more often female.

Generated by immunoSEQ multiplex PCR, the TCRdb table keeps only in-frame clones and is missing some. The table lists roughly 83,000 clones, about 82% of them singletons. The rearrangement uses TRBV20-1 and TRBJ2-7; D unclear. The sample consisted of peripheral blood, taken on day 0 of AZD1222 vaccination. The sequence was obtained from an adult in good health. The CDR3 loop is CSASSNVELLEQYF. CDR3 nucleotide sequence: TGCAGTGCTAGTAGTAACGTCGAGCTTTTGGAGCAGTACTTC.